This T cell receptor beta chain is from a study of cytomegalovirus exposure and HLA in healthy donors. PCR primers comprised 60 Vbeta and 13 Jbeta primers. Assay used: immunoSEQ multiplex PCR; TCRdb lists only in-frame clones, some missing. The sample holds some 75,000 clones. As regards this clone: Antigen specificity is unknown.

CDR1 is GTSNPN, CDR2 SVGIG, per germline (reference sequence). This CDR3 is 15 amino acids long. The J segment lost 7 bases and the V segment lost 2 bases, leaving 7 bases of the junction unmatched. Overall study results and limits: Accurate predictions that matched the HLA-A and HLA-B alleles of most subjects were reportedly made from TCR beta sequences. It is likely that the observed cluster of highly shared sequence variants was a sequencing artifact.

This rearrangement joins TRBV30 to TRBJ1-4, with 10 bases aligning to TRBD1. The TCR sequence derives from a man between 40 and 49 years old in good health and CMV-seronegative. Sequencing was performed on PBMCs. In DNA form, the CDR3 reads TGTGCCTGGAGTCTATACCGGGACAGGGGTGAAAAACTGTTTTTT. Translating gives CAWSLYRDRGEKLFF. Drawing the rest from reference TRBV30 and TRBJ1-4, the complete variable domain is SQTIHQWPATLVQPVGSPLSLECTVEGTSNPNLYWYRQAAGRGLQLLFYSVGIGQISSEVPQNLSASRPQDRQFILSSKKLLLSDSGFYLCAWSLYRDRGEKLFFGSGTQLSVL.